This is a list of T cell receptor beta chains from one sample in a study of patients and donors after allogeneic stem cell transplantation. MiXCR was run by TCRdb on the RT-PCR reads, yielding one entry per CDR3 protein. Here the sample spans around 70,000 distinct CDR3 sequences, about 30% being singletons. Specimen: blood, either unsorted or a sorted T cell fraction (not recorded which). These receptors all stem from a human donor who was either an allogeneic HSCT recipient or a stem cell or donor lymphocyte infusion donor (not recorded which). It is not recorded whose cells these are; they may come from a transplant donor. CDR3s include the opening cysteine and the closing phenylalanine or tryptophan. A D gene is named only where the DNA matches it firmly. Clone size is shown for a subset of rows, as once, few, many or a class of expanded clone.

size,D,V,J,DNA,CDR3
few,NA,TRBV7-9,TRBJ2-7,TGTGCCAGCAGCTTAACAGGGTTCCCCTACGAGCAGTACTTC,CASSLTGFPYEQYF
NA,NA,TRBV7-9,TRBJ2-3,TGTGCCAGCAGCTTAGCGGGAGTCAACACAGATACGCAGTATTTT,CASSLAGVNTDTQYF
NA,TRBD2,TRBV4-2,TRBJ2-3,TGTGCCAGCAGCCAACTAGCGGGAAGAACAGATACGCAGTATTTT,CASSQLAGRTDTQYF
NA,NA,TRBV6-5,TRBJ2-7,TGTGCCAGCAGCCTTTCCCCCGCAGGATACGAGCAGTACTTC,CASSLSPAGYEQYF
NA,TRBD2,TRBV24-1,TRBJ2-3,TGTGCCACCAGTGATGGGGGGGACCCGCACCCAGATACGCAGTATTTT,CATSDGGDPHPDTQYF
NA,NA,TRBV12-3/TRBV12-4,TRBJ1-1,TGTGCCAGCAGTTTATCCTGGACGGACACTGAAGCTTTCTTT,CASSLSWTDTEAFF
NA,TRBD2,TRBV12-3/TRBV12-4,TRBJ2-7,TGTGCCAGCAGTTCATTACTAGCGGGAGGCCCTTACGAGCAGTACTTC,CASSSLLAGGPYEQYF
few,NA,TRBV11-1,TRBJ1-5,TGTGCCAGCAGCTTATCGGCGGACATAAATCAGCCCCAGCATTTT,CASSLSADINQPQHF
few,NA,TRBV7-9,TRBJ2-1,TGTGCCAGCAGCTACGTCAATGAGCAGTTCTTC,CASSYVNEQFF
NA,NA,TRBV3-1,TRBJ2-1,TGTGCCAGCAGCCACTCAGGTAAAGCCTACAATGAGCAGTTCTTC,CASSHSGKAYNEQFF
NA,TRBD1,TRBV20-1,TRBJ1-5,TGCAGTGCTAGTAATTCCGGGACAGGGATTTATCAGCCCCAGCATTTT,CSASNSGTGIYQPQHF
NA,TRBD1,TRBV2,TRBJ2-5,TGTGTGACAGGGGAAGAGACCCAGTACTTC,CVTGEETQYF
few,TRBD1,TRBV20-1,TRBJ2-7,TGCAGTGCTCGCTACAGGGGTTCCTACGAGCAGTACTTC,CSARYRGSYEQYF
NA,TRBD1,TRBV5-1,TRBJ2-5,TGCGCCAGCAGCTTGACCGGGACAGAAGAGACCCAGTACTTC,CASSLTGTEETQYF
NA,NA,TRBV6-6,TRBJ2-1,TGTGCCAGCAGTTACAAGAGGCAGTTCTTC,CASSYKRQFF